The T cell receptor beta chain under discussion was sequenced for a study of blood T cells in healthy people across ages. J gave up 5 bases and V 1 base, and 9 bases lay outside the gene matches. CDR3 length: 16 amino acids. Germline-derived CDR1 and CDR2 are SGHVS and FNYEAQ. PBMCs were isolated at a quantity of at least 7 million per sample. This clonotype has ten or more counts. The target antigen is unknown. The authors ran a second PCR of about 6 to 11 cycles using a sample-barcoded 5' primer and a J-beta primer mix. Each cDNA molecule, via a template-switch adaptor with 12 random nucleotides, was tagged. MiXCR was run by TCRdb on the 5' RACE reads, yielding one entry per CDR3 protein. The sample records 1.5 million to 2 million distinct CDR3 sequences, roughly 27% being singletons. The study, taken as a whole, reports: Both higher diversity and more naive CD4+ cells marked long-lived donors when set against aged donors.

Sample: blood. This rearrangement joins TRBV7-6 to TRBJ2-5; 8 positions agree with TRBD2. The receptor was isolated from a woman in her twenties or thirties in good health. CDR3 DNA sequence: TGTGCCAGCAGCTTAGGGGGCGGGGGGCCCCGGGAGACCCAGTACTTC. This gives the protein CASSLGGGGPRETQYF.